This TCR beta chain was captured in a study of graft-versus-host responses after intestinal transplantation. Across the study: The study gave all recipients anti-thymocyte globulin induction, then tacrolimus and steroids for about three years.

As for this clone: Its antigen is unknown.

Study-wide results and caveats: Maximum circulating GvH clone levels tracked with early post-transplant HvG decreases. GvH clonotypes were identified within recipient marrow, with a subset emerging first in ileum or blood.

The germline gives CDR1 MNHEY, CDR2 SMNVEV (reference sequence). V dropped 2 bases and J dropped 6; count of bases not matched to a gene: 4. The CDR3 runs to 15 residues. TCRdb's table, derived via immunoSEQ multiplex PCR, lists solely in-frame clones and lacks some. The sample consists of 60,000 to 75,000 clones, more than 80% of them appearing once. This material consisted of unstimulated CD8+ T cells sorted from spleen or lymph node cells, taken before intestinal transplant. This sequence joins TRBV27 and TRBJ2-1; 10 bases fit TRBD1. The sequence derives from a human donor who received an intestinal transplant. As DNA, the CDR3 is TGTGCCAGCAGTTTAGGGGACAGGGGAAGCAATGAGCAGTTCTTC. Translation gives CASSLGDRGSNEQFF.